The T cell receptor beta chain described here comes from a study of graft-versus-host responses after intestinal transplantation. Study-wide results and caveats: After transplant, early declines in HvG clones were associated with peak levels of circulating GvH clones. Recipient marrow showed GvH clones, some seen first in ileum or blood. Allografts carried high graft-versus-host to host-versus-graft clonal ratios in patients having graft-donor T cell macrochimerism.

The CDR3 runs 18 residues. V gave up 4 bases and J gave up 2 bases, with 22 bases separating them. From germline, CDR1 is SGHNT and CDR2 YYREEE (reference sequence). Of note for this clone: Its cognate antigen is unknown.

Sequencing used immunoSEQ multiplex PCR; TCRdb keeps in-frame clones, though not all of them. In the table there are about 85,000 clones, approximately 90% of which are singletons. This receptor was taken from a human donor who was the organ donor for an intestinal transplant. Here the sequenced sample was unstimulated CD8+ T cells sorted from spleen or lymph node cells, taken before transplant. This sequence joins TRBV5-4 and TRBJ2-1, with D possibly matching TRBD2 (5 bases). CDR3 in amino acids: CASSTVDSALRAYNEQFF. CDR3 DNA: TGTGCCAGCAGCACCGTCGACTCGGCTTTGAGGGCCTACAATGAGCAGTTCTTC.